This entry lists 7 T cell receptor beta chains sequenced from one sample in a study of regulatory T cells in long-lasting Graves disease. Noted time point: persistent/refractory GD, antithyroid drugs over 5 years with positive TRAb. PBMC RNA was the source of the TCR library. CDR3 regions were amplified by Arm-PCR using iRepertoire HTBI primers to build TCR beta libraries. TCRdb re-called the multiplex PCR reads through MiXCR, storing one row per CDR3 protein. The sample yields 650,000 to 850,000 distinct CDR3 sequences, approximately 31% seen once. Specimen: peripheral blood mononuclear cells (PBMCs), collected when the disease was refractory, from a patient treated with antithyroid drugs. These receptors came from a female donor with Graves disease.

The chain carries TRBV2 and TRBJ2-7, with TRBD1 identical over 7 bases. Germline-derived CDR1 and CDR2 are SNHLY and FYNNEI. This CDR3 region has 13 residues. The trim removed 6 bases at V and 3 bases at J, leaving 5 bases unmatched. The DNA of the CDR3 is TGTGCCAGCAGGAAAGGACAGGTCTACGAGCAGTACTTC. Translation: CASRKGQVYEQYF.

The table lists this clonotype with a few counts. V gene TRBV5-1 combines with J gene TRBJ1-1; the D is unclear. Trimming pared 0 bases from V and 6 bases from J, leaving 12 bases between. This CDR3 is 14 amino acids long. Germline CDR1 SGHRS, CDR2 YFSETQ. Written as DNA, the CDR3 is TGCGCCAGCAGCTTGGTGGGAATTGGGGCTGAAGCTTTCTTT. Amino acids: CASSLVGIGAEAFF.

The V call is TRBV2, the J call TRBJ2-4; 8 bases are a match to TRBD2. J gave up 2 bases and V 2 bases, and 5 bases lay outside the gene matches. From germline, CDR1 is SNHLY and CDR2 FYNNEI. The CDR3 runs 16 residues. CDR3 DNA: TGTGCCAGCAGTGAACGGAGCGGGAGAACCAAAAACATTCAGTACTTC. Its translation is CASSERSGRTKNIQYF. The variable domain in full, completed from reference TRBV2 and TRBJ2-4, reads EPEVTQTPSHQVTQMGQEVILRCVPISNHLYFYWYRQILGQKVEFLVSFYNNEISEKSEIFDDQFSVERPDGSNFTLKIRSTKLEDSAMYFCASSERSGRTKNIQYFGAGTRLSVL.

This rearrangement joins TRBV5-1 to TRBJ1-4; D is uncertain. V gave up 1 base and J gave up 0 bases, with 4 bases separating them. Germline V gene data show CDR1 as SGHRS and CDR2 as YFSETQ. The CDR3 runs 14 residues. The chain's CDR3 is CASSLNTTNEKLFF. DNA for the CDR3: TGCGCCAGCAGCTTGAATACAACTAATGAAAAACTGTTTTTT.

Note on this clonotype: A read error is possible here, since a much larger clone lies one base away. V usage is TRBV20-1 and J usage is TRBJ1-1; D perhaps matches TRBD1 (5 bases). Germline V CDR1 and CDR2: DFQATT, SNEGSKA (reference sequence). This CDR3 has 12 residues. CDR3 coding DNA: TGCAGTGCTTACAGGCTGAACGCTGAAGCTTTCTTT. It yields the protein CSAYRLNAEAFF.

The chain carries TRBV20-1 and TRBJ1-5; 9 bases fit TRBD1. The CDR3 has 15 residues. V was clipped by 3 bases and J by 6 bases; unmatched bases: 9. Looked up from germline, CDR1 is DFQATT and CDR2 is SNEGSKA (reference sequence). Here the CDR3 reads CSASLPGQGRQPQHF. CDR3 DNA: TGCAGTGCTAGCCTCCCGGGACAGGGCCGTCAGCCCCAGCATTTT.

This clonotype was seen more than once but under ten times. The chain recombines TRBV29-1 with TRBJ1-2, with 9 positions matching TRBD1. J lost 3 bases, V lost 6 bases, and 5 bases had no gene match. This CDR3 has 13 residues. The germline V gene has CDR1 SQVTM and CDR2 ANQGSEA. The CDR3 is CSVEGDRDYGYTF. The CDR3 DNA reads TGCAGCGTAGAGGGGGACAGGGACTATGGCTACACCTTC.